The 5 T cell receptor beta chains below all came from one sample that was sequenced in a study of shared clonotypes between healthy human individuals (dated by TCRdb to about 2020). The method was the immunoSEQ multiplex PCR assay. The table comes from immuneACCESS by way of TCRdb, which keeps in-frame sequences with V and J called. Part of the clones is missing from these tables; in studies checked, under half for an unresolved V gene and the rest for unknown reasons. Across this sample there are more than 2,000,000 clones, with just over 90% seen only once. Clones ranked in the top ten supply 0.35% to 0.5% of the sample. Sequencing was carried out using naive CD4+ T cells from PBMCs. In light of the paper, this sample's cell subset or site label describes: CD45RA+ positively selected. Source of these receptors: a man younger than 35 in good health. Some clones in this sample may be carry-over from other donors' samples.

The V and J genes are TRBV5-1 and TRBJ2-2, with 8 bases aligning to TRBD2. The V segment lost 5 bases and the J segment 3 bases; nucleotides outside the gene matches: 6. Looked up from germline, CDR1 is SGHRS and CDR2 is YFSETQ. The CDR3 is 15 residues long. The CDR3 here is CASRSRGGYTGELFF. The CDR3 DNA reads as TGCGCCAGCAGATCCCGCGGGGGGTACACCGGGGAGCTGTTTTTT.

The chain recombines TRBV4-2 with TRBJ2-3, with TRBD1 identical over 9 bases. The V gene end was trimmed by 1 base and the J gene end by 5 bases; junction bases not matched to a gene: 1. Per the germline V gene, CDR1 is LGHNA and CDR2 is YNFKEQ. The CDR3 runs 14 residues. The DNA of the CDR3 is TGTGCCAGCAGCCAAGGGACAGGGGAAGATACGCAGTATTTT. It yields the protein CASSQGTGEDTQYF.

This clone has a single count. The CDR3 nucleotides read TGCAGCGGAGCGGGAGTTGAAGATACGCAGTATTTT. Protein sequence: CSGAGVEDTQYF. This chain uses TRBV29-1 with TRBJ2-3; 8 nucleotides match TRBD2. The CDR3 loop spans 12 amino acids. Germline assignment: CDR1 SQVTM and CDR2 ANQGSEA. The trim removed 7 bases at V and 5 bases at J, leaving 5 bases unmatched.

V gene TRBV6-5 combines with J gene TRBJ2-5; TRBD2 agrees at 10 bases. The CDR3 covers 16 residues. CDR1 and CDR2 from the germline V gene are MNHEY and SVGAGI. J lost 5 bases, V lost 0 bases, and 6 bases had no gene match. As DNA, the CDR3 is TGTGCCAGCAGTTACTCGCTAGCGGGAGCACTGGAGACCCAGTACTTC. Residues: CASSYSLAGALETQYF.

This clone was recorded only once. The chain combines TRBV5-1 with TRBJ1-4; the D gene is possibly TRBD1 (5 bases). Trimming left V 4 bases short and J 0 bases short, with 10 bases between. Germline lookup yields CDR1 SGHRS and CDR2 YFSETQ. The CDR3 is 15 amino acids. CDR3 nucleotide sequence: TGCGCCAGCAGCCCCCGAGGGGCAACTAATGAAAAACTGTTTTTT. This encodes CASSPRGATNEKLFF.